These 2 T cell receptor beta chains were all obtained from the same sample, sequenced in a study of OX40 agonist ivuxolimab in advanced cancers. The protocol was immunoSEQ multiplex PCR, while the TCRdb copy is restricted to in-frame clones and leaves out a portion. The repertoire holds roughly 56,000 clones, with about 82% as singletons. The starting material was CD4+ or CD8+ T cells sorted from blood, obtained in a trial of the OX40 agonist ivuxolimab. These receptors all come from an adult with an advanced solid tumor such as melanoma, head and neck, liver or kidney cancer.

This clone was detected once. This chain links TRBV19 with TRBJ1-4, with D hard to call. Germline V gene sequence: CDR1 LNHDA, CDR2 SQIVND (reference sequence). With 7 bases removed from V and 4 bases from J, the gap between germline ends came to 16 bases. The length of the CDR3 is 15 residues. CDR3 in DNA: TGTGCCAGTACATGGTCACCAGCGGATAATGAAAAACTGTTTTTT. This gives the protein CASTWSPADNEKLFF.

Note on this clone: Other DNA sequences in this sample translate to the same CDR3. The genes are TRBV19 and TRBJ2-3, with unresolved D. Germline assignment: CDR1 LNHDA and CDR2 SQIVND (reference sequence). The V end lost 1 base, the J end lost 3 bases, and 5 bases lay between the germline ends. The CDR3 runs to 13 residues. The CDR3 DNA reads as TGTGCCAGTAGTATAGGGGGAACAGATACGCAGTATTTT. This gives the protein CASSIGGTDTQYF. The full variable domain, in which reference TRBV19 and TRBJ2-3 provide the parts outside the CDR3, is DGGITQSPKYLFRKEGQNVTLSCEQNLNHDAMYWYRQDPGQGLRLIYYSQIVNDFQKGDIAEGYSVSREKKESFPLTVTSAQKNPTAFYLCASSIGGTDTQYFGPGTRLTVL.